The present entry profiles one T cell receptor (beta chain) with its context. Its specificity is not known. The record originates from a study of blood T cells in healthy people across ages. Overall study findings and caveats: The CMV status of each donor remained undetermined, and this could have confounded shifts in expanded clonotypes.

A second 7 to 11 cycle PCR used barcoded and J-beta primers. TCRdb re-analysed the 5' RACE reads in MiXCR, keeping a single row per CDR3 protein. The repertoire has 1.2 million to 1.5 million distinct CDR3 sequences, 42% of them found once; the top ten carry 7.9%. The V gene's germline CDR1 is SGHRS and CDR2 YFSETQ. The CDR3 spans 14 residues. The germline V and J ends were trimmed by 0 bases and 7 bases, with 14 bases remaining between them. The sequenced sample consisted of blood. J is TRBJ2-7 and V is TRBV5-1; D remains ambiguous. This clonotype was sampled from a young woman in good health. CDR3 protein: CASSLEVGPLEQYF. The CDR3 bases are TGCGCCAGCAGCTTGGAGGTTGGGCCCCTGGAGCAGTACTTC.